Each of the 15 T cell receptor beta chains below was sequenced from the same sample in a study of shared clonotypes between healthy human individuals. This table comes from immunoSEQ multiplex PCR, and its TCRdb copy is limited to in-frame clones, with some not included. Among about 690,000 clones listed, about 92% were seen once. Sequencing was performed on memory CD8+ T cells from PBMCs. The subset: CD45RO+ cells pooled with CCR7-negative TemRA cells. All receptors come from a man between 18 and 35 years old in good health. Some clones in this sample may be carry-over from other donors' samples.

The chain is built from TRBV9 and TRBJ1-1; D not certain. Between the trimmed V and J ends, which lost 0 bases and 0 bases, there was a span of 9 bases. CDR1 SGDLS and CDR2 YYNGEE come from the germline V gene. This CDR3 is 15 amino acids long. In DNA form, the CDR3 reads TGTGCCAGCAGCGTAGACCCAGTTATGAACACTGAAGCTTTCTTT. Translating it yields CASSVDPVMNTEAFF.

The rearrangement links TRBV7-2 to TRBJ2-1; 7 positions match TRBD2. Germline CDR1 and CDR2: SGHTA and FQGNSA. Germline trimming cut 1 base from V and 9 bases from J; bases unmatched to any gene: 12. This CDR3 is 16 amino acids long. The chain's CDR3 is CASSLVSFGGSGEQFF. CDR3 sequence (DNA): TGTGCCAGCAGCTTAGTTTCCTTCGGCGGGAGTGGTGAGCAGTTCTTC.

On this clone: In the same sample, other DNA sequences code for this CDR3. The chain uses TRBV2 and TRBJ2-5; 13 positions agree with TRBD2. Germline CDR1 is SNHLY and CDR2 is FYNNEI. CDR3 size: 16 residues. The trim removed 3 bases at V and 5 bases at J, leaving 6 bases unmatched. CDR3 in amino acids: CASSDLRLAGGETQYF. CDR3 DNA sequence: TGTGCCAGCAGTGACTTGAGACTAGCGGGAGGTGAGACCCAGTACTTC.

V and J are TRBV5-5 and TRBJ2-5, with 8 nucleotides matching TRBD2. The junction had 9 bases not matched to a gene; V was cut back by 4 bases and J by 1 base. The CDR3 runs to 16 residues. Germline V lookup: CDR1 SGHKS, CDR2 YYEKEE (reference sequence). CDR3 sequence (DNA): TGTGCCAGCAGCCGCCCGGGGGGGGACGGCCAAGAGACCCAGTACTTC. It yields the protein CASSRPGGDGQETQYF.

The chain recombines TRBV5-6 with TRBJ2-7; 9 nucleotides align to TRBD1. V lost 4 bases and J lost 4; bases outside the gene matches: 12. CDR1 is SGHDT, CDR2 YYEEEE, per germline. The CDR3 spans 16 residues. The CDR3 loop reads CASSRENTGGGYEQYF. The CDR3 nucleotides are TGTGCCAGCAGCCGAGAAAATACAGGGGGCGGATACGAGCAGTACTTC.

V and J are TRBV4-1 and TRBJ1-1, with 12 bases identical to TRBD1. V shed 3 bases, J shed 3 bases, and the junction held 14 bases outside the gene matches. The CDR3 loop spans 19 amino acids. Looked up from germline, CDR1 is MGHRA and CDR2 is YSYEKL. CDR3 DNA sequence: TGCGCCAGCAGCCATGAACCCCGGGACAGGGGGCTTATAGACACTGAAGCTTTCTTT. It specifies CASSHEPRDRGLIDTEAFF.

J is TRBJ2-1 and V is TRBV19; D possibly corresponds to TRBD2 (6 bases). Per germline, CDR1 LNHDA and CDR2 SQIVND (reference sequence). Trimming took off 0 bases at V and 4 bases at J, with 10 bases between the two ends. The CDR3 consists of 15 residues. As DNA, the CDR3 is TGTGCCAGTAGTATAGATAGCGGCGGTTACAATGAGCAGTTCTTC. Amino acid sequence: CASSIDSGGYNEQFF.

The chain has TRBV5-1 and TRBJ2-1; 7 nucleotides line up with TRBD2. This CDR3 is built from 14 residues. V shed 3 bases, J shed 2 bases, and the junction held 2 bases outside the gene matches. In germline, CDR1 is SGHRS, CDR2 YFSETQ. The CDR3 spells CASSYGLAYNEQFF. Written as DNA, the CDR3 is TGCGCCAGCAGCTACGGACTAGCCTACAATGAGCAGTTCTTC.

The chain's CDR3 is CASSPGTANEKLFF. CDR3 coding DNA: TGTGCCAGTAGTCCCGGGACAGCAAATGAAAAACTGTTTTTT. The chain is built from TRBV19 and TRBJ1-4, with 7 bases fitting TRBD1. CDR3 size: 14 residues. The V and J ends lost 5 bases and 5 bases, in that order; junction bases with no gene match: 5. Germline V gives CDR1 LNHDA, CDR2 SQIVND (reference sequence).

The V gene is TRBV7-9, the J gene TRBJ2-7, with a weak D call TRBD2 (5 bases). The CDR3 totals 13 residues. The V end lost 1 base, the J end lost 5 bases, and 9 bases lay between the germline ends. Germline CDR1 and CDR2: SEHNR and FQNEAQ (reference sequence). The CDR3 DNA sequence: TGTGCCAGCAGCTTAGGAGGGTCCGACGAGCAGTACTTC. It is translated as CASSLGGSDEQYF.

The chain employs TRBV7-9 and TRBJ2-7; a possible D gene is TRBD1 (6 bases). CDR1 SEHNR and CDR2 FQNEAQ come from the germline V gene (reference sequence). Trimming removed 3 bases from V and 2 bases from J, with 14 bases in between. This CDR3 has 15 amino acids. The CDR3 loop is CASSFSAGDPYEQYF. In DNA form, the CDR3 reads TGTGCCAGCAGCTTCTCGGCAGGGGACCCCTACGAGCAGTACTTC.

The chain combines TRBV19 with TRBJ2-7; 7 bases are shared with TRBD1. Looked up from germline, CDR1 is LNHDA and CDR2 is SQIVND (reference sequence). This CDR3 is built from 14 residues. J was trimmed by 1 base and V by 4 bases; bases with no gene match: 4. In nucleotides, the CDR3 is TGTGCCAGTAGTACATACAGGGGATCCTACGAGCAGTACTTC. Its protein product is CASSTYRGSYEQYF.

The chain combines TRBV15 with TRBJ2-3, with D perhaps matching TRBD1 or TRBD2 (6 bases each). Trimming removed 4 bases at V and 4 bases at J, with 15 bases between. The CDR3 contains 15 residues. The V gene's germline CDR1 is LNHNV and CDR2 YYDKDF (reference sequence). For the CDR3, the DNA is TGTGCCACCAGCATCGGGACAACGGGGGCAGATACGCAGTATTTT. It translates to CATSIGTTGADTQYF.

The J gene is TRBJ2-7, the V gene TRBV7-8; TRBD2 matches 8 bases. The V gene's germline CDR1 is SGHVS and CDR2 FQNEAQ. The CDR3 consists of 15 residues. V lost 10 bases and J lost 0; bases outside the gene matches: 11. Here the CDR3 DNA reads TGTGCCACCAAGGGATGGCGGGAGGCCTCCTACGAGCAGTACTTC. This translates into CATKGWREASYEQYF.

The chain carries TRBV6-1 and TRBJ1-2; TRBD1 matches 11 bases. The CDR3 contains 15 residues. Per the germline V gene, CDR1 is MNHNS and CDR2 is SASEGT. V trimming: 0 bases; J trimming: 4 bases; junction bases outside the gene matches: 1. The CDR3 DNA reads TGTGCCAGCAGTGAAGCCGGGACAGGGGGCTATGGCTACACCTTC. This gives the protein CASSEAGTGGYGYTF.